The 13 T cell receptor beta chains below were found in one sample sequenced in a study of OX40 agonist ivuxolimab in advanced cancers. The method was immunoSEQ multiplex PCR; TCRdb's version includes in-frame clones alone and lacks a portion of them. Of tens of thousands of clones listed, roughly nine tenths are singletons. Specimen: CD4+ or CD8+ T cells sorted from blood, collected in a trial of the OX40 agonist ivuxolimab. These receptors were taken from an adult with an advanced solid tumor such as melanoma, head and neck, liver or kidney cancer.

This rearrangement joins TRBV7-2 to TRBJ2-7; D is unclear. The CDR3 consists of 17 residues. V lost 1 base, J lost 1 base, and 17 bases lay in between. Germline V CDR1 and CDR2: SGHTA, FQGNSA. CDR3: CASSLGLFAEGSYEQYF. Written as DNA, the CDR3 is TGTGCCAGCAGCTTAGGTTTGTTCGCAGAAGGTTCCTACGAGCAGTACTTC.

The chain recombines TRBV2 with TRBJ2-7; tentative D call: TRBD1 (8 bases). CDR1 and CDR2 from the germline V gene are SNHLY and FYNNEI. V was pared by 10 bases and J by 2 bases, with 21 bases between. The CDR3 covers 15 residues. The CDR3 reads CATGEGGTGAYEQYF. The CDR3 nucleotides are TGTGCCACTGGGGAGGGAGGGACAGGAGCCTACGAGCAGTACTTC. The full variable domain, in which reference TRBV2 and TRBJ2-7 provide the parts outside the CDR3, is EPEVTQTPSHQVTQMGQEVILRCVPISNHLYFYWYRQILGQKVEFLVSFYNNEISEKSEIFDDQFSVERPDGSNFTLKIRSTKLEDSAMYFCATGEGGTGAYEQYFGPGTRLTVT.

This chain joins TRBV13 and TRBJ1-1; perhaps TRBD1 as D (6 bases). This CDR3 is 14 amino acids long. The germline V gene encodes CDR1 PRHDT and CDR2 FYEKMQ (reference sequence). The V end was cut by 0 bases, the J end by 4 bases, with 9 bases between. CDR3 coding DNA: TGTGCCAGCAGCTTAGGAAAGGGGGTCACTGAAGCTTTCTTT. This codes for CASSLGKGVTEAFF.

This clone was recorded once. J is TRBJ2-1 and V is TRBV4-3; TRBD1 aligns across 10 bases. This CDR3 is built from 15 residues. The trim removed 3 bases at V and 4 bases at J, leaving 3 bases unmatched. Germline V lookup: CDR1 LGHNA, CDR2 YSLEER. CDR3 in amino acids: CASSQVGQGYNEQFF. Here the CDR3 DNA reads TGCGCCAGCAGCCAGGTGGGACAGGGGTACAATGAGCAGTTCTTC.

This chain uses TRBV6-5 with TRBJ2-7; the match to TRBD2 covers 7 bases. This CDR3 has 13 residues. Germline V gives CDR1 MNHEY, CDR2 SVGAGI. V lost 6 bases and J lost 2; bases outside the gene matches: 4. The CDR3 here is CASSPGGPYEQYF. DNA for the CDR3: TGTGCCAGCAGCCCGGGGGGTCCCTACGAGCAGTACTTC.

CDR3 coding DNA: TGTGCCAGCAGCTCACAGGGAGTTGGCAATCAGCCCCAGCATTTT. Residues: CASSSQGVGNQPQHF. J is TRBJ1-5 and V is TRBV7-9; TRBD1 might be the D (6 bases). Germline lookup yields CDR1 SEHNR and CDR2 FQNEAQ (reference sequence). The V and J ends lost 4 bases and 2 bases respectively, with 12 bases between them. The CDR3 is 15 amino acids. The entire variable domain, with the rest obtained from reference TRBV7-9 and TRBJ1-5, is as follows: DTGVSQNPRHKITKRGQNVTFRCDPISEHNRLYWYRQTLGQGPEFLTYFQNEAQLEKSRLLSDRFSAERPKGSFSTLEIQRTEQGDSAMYLCASSSQGVGNQPQHFGDGTRLSIL.

V usage is TRBV6-5 and J usage is TRBJ2-7, with 8 positions matching TRBD1. Germline V gene sequence: CDR1 MNHEY, CDR2 SVGAGI. V lost 6 bases, J lost 3 bases, and 7 bases stayed unmatched. The CDR3 consists of 14 residues. CDR3 loop: CASSPGTGLYEQYF. The CDR3 DNA reads TGTGCCAGCAGCCCCGGGACAGGACTCTACGAGCAGTACTTC.

The V and J genes are TRBV10-2 and TRBJ1-5, with D uncertain. Germline V gene lookup returns CDR1 WSHSY and CDR2 SAAADI. There are 13 residues in the CDR3. V was shortened by 3 bases and J by 5 bases, with 8 bases between the two germline ends. The CDR3: CASSEKTYQPQHF. For the CDR3, the DNA is TGCGCCAGCAGTGAAAAGACATATCAGCCCCAGCATTTT.

The gene calls are TRBV27 and TRBJ2-5, with 11 bases that match TRBD1. CDR3 length: 15 amino acids. From germline, CDR1 is MNHEY and CDR2 SMNVEV (reference sequence). Trimming removed 8 bases from V and 0 bases from J; junction bases left unmatched: 5. CDR3 protein: CASSRTGGYQETQYF. CDR3 sequence (DNA): TGTGCCAGCTCTCGGACAGGGGGCTACCAAGAGACCCAGTACTTC.

J is TRBJ2-5 and V is TRBV5-1, with 7 nucleotides matching TRBD1. CDR3 length: 16 amino acids. The ends lost 4 bases at V and 2 bases at J; junction bases unmatched: 11. The germline V gene has CDR1 SGHRS and CDR2 YFSETQ. CDR3 nucleotide sequence: TGCGCCAGCAGCCCAACGCCAGGGACAGCTCAAGAGACCCAGTACTTC. It yields the protein CASSPTPGTAQETQYF.

CDR3 nucleotide sequence: TGTGCCAGCAGTGAAGATGGGACGCTAGCCAAAAACATTCAGTACTTC. Translation: CASSEDGTLAKNIQYF. This chain links TRBV27 with TRBJ2-4, with D tentatively TRBD1 or TRBD2 (5 bases each). The CDR3 sequence is 16 residues long. V gave up 5 bases and J gave up 0 bases, with 14 bases separating them. CDR1 and CDR2 from the germline V gene are MNHEY and SMNVEV (reference sequence).

This clone was counted only a few times. The chain uses TRBV7-3 and TRBJ1-6; no clear D gene. V was trimmed by 2 bases and J by 12 bases, leaving 11 bases between them. The CDR3 has 13 amino acids. The germline V gene has CDR1 SGHTA and CDR2 FQGTGA. The CDR3, as DNA: TGTGCCAGCAGCTTAGATGTCGGGCTACCCCTCCACTTT. Encoded protein: CASSLDVGLPLHF. Full variable domain (remainder filled in from reference TRBV7-3 and TRBJ1-6): GAGVSQTPSNKVTEKGKYVELRCDPISGHTALYWYRQSLGQGPEFLIYFQGTGAADDSGLPNDRFFAVRPEGSVSTLKIQRTERGDSAVYLCASSLDVGLPLHFGNGTRLTVT.

The chain uses TRBV6-6 and TRBJ1-4; TRBD1 agrees at 10 bases. This CDR3 comprises 14 residues. J lost 6 bases, V lost 4 bases, and 2 bases had no gene match. CDR1 MNHNY and CDR2 SVGAGI come from the germline V gene (reference sequence). The CDR3 spells CASSFGTGDEKLFF. CDR3 in DNA: TGTGCCAGCAGTTTCGGGACAGGGGATGAAAAACTGTTTTTT.